The 28 T cell receptor beta chains listed next were all sequenced from one sample in a study of cytomegalovirus exposure and HLA in healthy donors. The study ran its PCR with 60 Vbeta and 13 Jbeta primers. Libraries were prepared by immunoSEQ multiplex PCR; TCRdb keeps only in-frame clonotypes and omits some of them. The table includes some 100,000 clones, approximately 84% detected once. Sequenced material: PBMCs. Receptors originate from a girl aged 2-15 years in good health and CMV-seropositive.

This chain links TRBV18 with TRBJ1-1; TRBD1 might be the D (6 bases). CDR3 size: 15 residues. Germline V lookup: CDR1 KGHSH, CDR2 LQKENI. V lost 1 base to trimming and J lost 3 bases, with 12 bases between them. In nucleotides, the CDR3 is TGTGCCAGCTCACCACAGTCAGGGGCGGACACTGAAGCTTTCTTT. Residues: CASSPQSGADTEAFF.

The V call is TRBV29-1, the J call TRBJ2-3; 13 bases align to TRBD2. V gave up 6 bases and J gave up 10 bases; unmatched junction bases: 19. The CDR3 covers 17 residues. Germline V gene data show CDR1 as SQVTM and CDR2 as ANQGSEA. The CDR3 sequence: CSVFKSGTSGNSRPQYF. DNA of the CDR3: TGCAGCGTCTTTAAGTCCGGGACTAGCGGGAATAGCCGTCCGCAGTATTTT.

V usage is TRBV5-1 and J usage is TRBJ2-7; 13 bases are shared with TRBD2. CDR3 size: 17 residues. The trim removed 3 bases at V and 3 bases at J, leaving 9 bases unmatched. From germline, CDR1 is SGHRS and CDR2 YFSETQ. CDR3 nucleotide sequence: TGCGCCAGCAGCTACCCCGGGACTAGCGGGATTAGCTACGAGCAGTACTTC. Amino acids: CASSYPGTSGISYEQYF.

The chain links TRBV6-5 to TRBJ2-7, with 8 bases matching TRBD1. The CDR3 sequence is 13 residues long. The germline V gene has CDR1 MNHEY and CDR2 SVGAGI. The trim removed 3 bases at V and 3 bases at J, leaving 1 base unmatched. The CDR3 DNA follows: TGTGCCAGCAGTTATACAGGGGGCTACGAGCAGTACTTC. Amino acids: CASSYTGGYEQYF.

This clone was recorded a few times. The gene calls are TRBV7-9 and TRBJ1-4; a weak D match, TRBD1 (5 bases). The ends were cut back, 5 bases at V and 4 bases at J, with 5 bases in the middle. The CDR3 has 12 residues. Germline CDR1 SEHNR, CDR2 FQNEAQ (reference sequence). Here the CDR3 reads CASSRGNEKLFF. As DNA, the CDR3 is TGTGCCAGCAGCAGGGGTAATGAAAAACTGTTTTTT.

This clone was detected once. The chain is built from TRBV5-6 and TRBJ2-7, with D tentatively TRBD1 (5 bases). The V gene's germline CDR1 is SGHDT and CDR2 YYEEEE. The CDR3 contains 15 residues. CDR3 sequence reads: CAEVGPPPYKDEQYF. The CDR3, as DNA: TGTGCAGAAGTGGGGCCCCCTCCCTATAAGGACGAGCAGTACTTC. The whole variable domain, remainder taken from reference TRBV5-6 and TRBJ2-7, is DAGVTQSPTHLIKTRGQQVTLRCSPKSGHDTVSWYQQALGQGPQFIFQYYEEEERQRGNFPDRFSGHQFPNYSSELNVNALLLGDSALYLCAEVGPPPYKDEQYFGPGTRLTVT.

The V gene is TRBV5-6, the J gene TRBJ2-1, with TRBD2 identical over 10 bases. In germline, CDR1 is SGHDT, CDR2 YYEEEE. With 4 bases clipped from V and 5 bases from J, the junction kept 9 bases outside the gene matches. This CDR3 is built from 16 residues. For the CDR3, the DNA is TGTGCCAGCAGCCCGGACCTAGCGGGAGTGAACAATGAGCAGTTCTTC. This codes for CASSPDLAGVNNEQFF.

The gene calls are TRBV4-1 and TRBJ2-1; D may be TRBD2 (5 bases). This CDR3 contains 16 residues. The germline V and J ends were trimmed by 1 base and 4 bases, with 14 bases remaining between them. CDR1 and CDR2 (germline): MGHRA, YSYEKL. In DNA form, the CDR3 reads TGCGCCAGCAGCCAAGGGTTGAGCGGACCGTACAATGAGCAGTTCTTC. Protein product: CASSQGLSGPYNEQFF.

Here the CDR3 reads CASSLAVLAGGLVAQYF. The DNA for the CDR3 is TGTGCCAGCAGCTTAGCGGTGCTAGCGGGAGGGTTGGTGGCCCAGTACTTC. The rearrangement joins TRBV7-6 to TRBJ2-5; 12 bases line up with TRBD2. J lost 9 bases, V lost 0 bases, and 11 bases had no gene match. The CDR3 runs 17 residues. The germline gives CDR1 SGHVS, CDR2 FNYEAQ.

The CDR3 coding sequence is TGCAGCGTTTCCCGGGAACTAGCCAGCGAGCAGTACTTC. Encoded protein: CSVSRELASEQYF. The chain recombines TRBV29-1 with TRBJ2-7; possible D gene TRBD2, 6 bases. Germline CDR1 and CDR2: SQVTM and ANQGSEA. V lost 5 bases and J 6 bases, leaving 17 bases between the germline ends. This CDR3 comprises 13 residues.

CDR3 sequence reads: CASSFGGGSYNEQFF. The CDR3 DNA reads as TGTGCCAGCAGCTTCGGGGGGGGCTCCTACAATGAGCAGTTCTTC. This chain links TRBV5-6 with TRBJ2-1; TRBD2 matches 8 bases. The junction had 1 base not matched to a gene; V was cut back by 2 bases and J by 0 bases. This CDR3 is 15 amino acids long. CDR1 and CDR2 (germline): SGHDT, YYEEEE.

This chain links TRBV30 with TRBJ2-6; TRBD1 is a possible D gene (5 bases). V lost 5 bases and J lost 0, with 14 bases in between. The CDR3 runs 16 residues. The germline V gene encodes CDR1 GTSNPN and CDR2 SVGIG (reference sequence). The CDR3, as DNA: TGTGCCTGGCGACAGCGAGAAAGCTCTGGGGCCAACGTCCTGACTTTC. It specifies CAWRQRESSGANVLTF.

In DNA, the CDR3 is TGCGCCAGCAGCTTTACCGGGGGTAGCAATCAGCCCCAGCATTTT. Translating it yields CASSFTGGSNQPQHF. The chain uses TRBV5-1 and TRBJ1-5, with a weak D call TRBD1 (5 bases). Germline values: CDR1 SGHRS, CDR2 YFSETQ. The ends were cut back, 2 bases at V and 0 bases at J, with 9 bases in the middle. The CDR3 is made up of 15 amino acids.

V gene TRBV5-1 combines with J gene TRBJ1-2; D uncertain. Between the trimmed V and J ends, which lost 1 base and 8 bases, there was a span of 9 bases. CDR1 and CDR2 (germline): SGHRS, YFSETQ. This CDR3 has 12 residues. CDR3 nucleotide sequence: TGCGCCAGCAGCTTGCAACGGGAAGGCTACACCTTC. Translated, it gives CASSLQREGYTF.

The rearrangement joins TRBV28 to TRBJ2-7, with D tentatively TRBD2 (5 bases). The CDR3 loop spans 12 amino acids. V lost 7 bases and J 6 bases, leaving 13 bases between the germline ends. CDR1 and CDR2 (germline): MDHEN, SYDVKM. The CDR3 region is CASNPGSGEQYF. DNA of the CDR3: TGTGCCAGCAACCCGGGGTCCGGCGAGCAGTACTTC.

This chain joins TRBV4-1 and TRBJ1-5; the D gene is possibly TRBD1 (5 bases). Trimming removed 0 bases at V and 0 bases at J, with 9 bases between. Germline CDR1 reads MGHRA; CDR2 reads YSYEKL. This CDR3 comprises 16 residues. The CDR3 spells CASSQDWGVSNQPQHF. The DNA for the CDR3 is TGCGCCAGCAGCCAAGATTGGGGGGTTAGCAATCAGCCCCAGCATTTT.

The chain uses TRBV4-1 and TRBJ2-2; D gene uncertain. Trimming took 3 bases from V and 5 from J, leaving 13 bases between them. Germline V gives CDR1 MGHRA, CDR2 YSYEKL. CDR3 length: 15 residues. DNA of the CDR3: TGCGCCAGCAGCCAGGATTCGAGAGGAACCGGGGAGCTGTTTTTT. It is translated as CASSQDSRGTGELFF.

The chain recombines TRBV12-5 with TRBJ2-3, with 7 bases matching TRBD2. CDR3 size: 17 residues. The junction had 8 bases not matched to a gene; V was cut back by 0 bases and J by 2 bases. Germline lookup yields CDR1 LGHNT and CDR2 FRNRAP. The CDR3 nucleotides read TGTGCTAGTGGTTTGGTAGTCGGCGGGAGTAACACAGATACGCAGTATTTT. Translating it yields CASGLVVGGSNTDTQYF.

V is TRBV5-4 and J is TRBJ2-1, with 9 positions matching TRBD2. This CDR3 spans 14 amino acids. Germline-derived CDR1 and CDR2 are SGHNT and YYREEE (reference sequence). Trimming removed 4 bases from V and 9 bases from J; junction bases left unmatched: 8. The CDR3 reads CASSGWTSAGEQFF. CDR3 bases: TGTGCCAGCAGCGGGTGGACTAGCGCGGGTGAGCAGTTCTTC. Drawing the rest from reference TRBV5-4 and TRBJ2-1, the complete variable domain is ETGVTQSPTHLIKTRGQQVTLRCSSQSGHNTVSWYQQALGQGPQFIFQYYREEENGRGNFPPRFSGLQFPNYSSELNVNALELDDSALYLCASSGWTSAGEQFFGPGTRLTVL.

This sequence joins TRBV6-6 and TRBJ1-4, with D unclear. Germline CDR1 and CDR2: MNHNY and SVGAGI (reference sequence). The CDR3 loop spans 16 amino acids. V was clipped by 4 bases and J by 0 bases, with 12 bases between them. The CDR3 region is CASSLGPVATNEKLFF. In DNA, the CDR3 is TGTGCCAGCAGTTTGGGCCCAGTCGCAACTAATGAAAAACTGTTTTTT.

The CDR3 nucleotides are TGTGCCAGCAGCCTAGGGGCAGGCCCTTCCTACGAGCAGTACTTC. This encodes CASSLGAGPSYEQYF. The rearrangement joins TRBV14 to TRBJ2-7, with D tentatively TRBD1 (5 bases). Germline loops: CDR1 SGHDN, CDR2 FVKESK. The CDR3 length is 15 residues. V shed 4 bases and J shed 1 base, with 14 bases lying between them.

V is TRBV9 and J is TRBJ1-5, with TRBD1 identical over 12 bases. The CDR3 consists of 15 residues. V shed 3 bases, J shed 9 bases, and the junction held 7 bases outside the gene matches. The germline V gene encodes CDR1 SGDLS and CDR2 YYNGEE. The CDR3 loop reads CASSEGQGARSPQHF. CDR3 in DNA: TGTGCCAGCAGCGAGGGACAGGGGGCTCGATCGCCCCAGCATTTT. The whole variable domain, remainder taken from reference TRBV9 and TRBJ1-5, is DSGVTQTPKHLITATGQRVTLRCSPRSGDLSVYWYQQSLDQGLQFLIQYYNGEERAKGNILERFSAQQFPDLHSELNLSSLELGDSALYFCASSEGQGARSPQHFGDGTRLSIL.

This clone was picked up one time. The chain couples TRBV25-1 to TRBJ2-7, with TRBD1 as a possible D gene (5 bases). The length of the CDR3 is 13 residues. Trimming shortened V by 3 bases and J by 6 bases, and 12 bases separated the two germline ends. Germline loops: CDR1 MGHDK, CDR2 SYGVNS. CDR3 in DNA: TGTGCCAGCAGTGATGGACACTCTTCCGAGCAGTACTTC. Amino acids: CASSDGHSSEQYF.

This clone occurred a few times. The chain carries TRBV2 and TRBJ2-1; D may be TRBD2 (6 bases). The CDR3 contains 12 residues. Germline CDR1 and CDR2: SNHLY and FYNNEI. Trimming took 5 bases from V and 10 from J, leaving 12 bases between them. CDR3 nucleotides: TGTGCCAGCAGTAAGACTAGTAGCGAGCAGTTCTTC. Encoded protein: CASSKTSSEQFF.

The rearrangement joins TRBV7-9 to TRBJ1-1, with TRBD1 matching over 10 bases. V was clipped by 4 bases and J by 5 bases; unmatched bases: 4. Germline CDR1 is SEHNR and CDR2 is FQNEAQ (reference sequence). The CDR3 contains 14 residues. The CDR3 DNA reads TGTGCCAGCAGCTCGACAGGGGGCTGGACTGAAGCTTTCTTT. It specifies CASSSTGGWTEAFF.

This sequence joins TRBV6-6 and TRBJ2-1, with a possible D match to TRBD1 (6 bases). The V end was cut by 7 bases, the J end by 5 bases, with 18 bases between. Germline V gene sequence: CDR1 MNHNY, CDR2 SVGAGI (reference sequence). This CDR3 is built from 15 residues. The CDR3: CASKGVSGGNNEQFF. CDR3 DNA: TGTGCCAGCAAGGGGGTCTCGGGCGGAAACAATGAGCAGTTCTTC.

The DNA for the CDR3 is TGTGCCAGCAGTCTTAGAGTAGGGGGGGGTTCTGCTTTCTTT. It is translated as CASSLRVGGGSAFF. The chain has TRBV27 and TRBJ1-1; D possibly corresponds to TRBD1 (6 bases). This CDR3 contains 14 residues. V lost 5 bases, J lost 11 bases, and 21 bases lay in between. Germline V gene data show CDR1 as MNHEY and CDR2 as SMNVEV (reference sequence).

This chain uses TRBV9 with TRBJ2-7; 8 bases are shared with TRBD2. V lost 4 bases, J lost 5 bases, and 11 bases stayed unmatched. CDR1 is SGDLS and CDR2 is YYNGEE in the germline V gene. The CDR3 runs to 15 residues. The CDR3 is CASSSRAGVRDEQYF. CDR3 nucleotide sequence: TGTGCCAGCAGCTCGCGAGCGGGAGTAAGGGACGAGCAGTACTTC.